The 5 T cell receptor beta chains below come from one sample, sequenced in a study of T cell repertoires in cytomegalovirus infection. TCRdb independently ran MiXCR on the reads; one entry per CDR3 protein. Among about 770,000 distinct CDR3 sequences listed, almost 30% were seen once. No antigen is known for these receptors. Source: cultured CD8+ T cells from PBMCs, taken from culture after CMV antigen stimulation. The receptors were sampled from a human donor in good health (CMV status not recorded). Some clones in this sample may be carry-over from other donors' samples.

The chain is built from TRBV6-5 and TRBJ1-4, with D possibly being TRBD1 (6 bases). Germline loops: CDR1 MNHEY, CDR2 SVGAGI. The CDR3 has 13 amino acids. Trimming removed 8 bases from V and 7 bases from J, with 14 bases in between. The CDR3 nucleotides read TGTGCCAGCTCTGGCAGGGGCGGTGAAAAACTGTTTTTT. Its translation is CASSGRGGEKLFF.

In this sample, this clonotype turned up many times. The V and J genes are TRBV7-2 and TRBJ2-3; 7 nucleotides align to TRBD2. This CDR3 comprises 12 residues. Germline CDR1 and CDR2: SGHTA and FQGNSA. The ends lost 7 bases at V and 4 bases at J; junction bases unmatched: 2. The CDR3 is CASTRGADTQYF. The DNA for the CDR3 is TGTGCCAGCACCCGGGGGGCAGATACGCAGTATTTT.

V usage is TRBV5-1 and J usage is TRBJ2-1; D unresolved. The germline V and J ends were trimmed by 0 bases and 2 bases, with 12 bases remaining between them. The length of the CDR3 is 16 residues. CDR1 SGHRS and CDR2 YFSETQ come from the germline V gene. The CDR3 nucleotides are TGCGCCAGCAGCTTGGATGGGCAGATCACCTACAATGAGCAGTTCTTC. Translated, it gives CASSLDGQITYNEQFF.

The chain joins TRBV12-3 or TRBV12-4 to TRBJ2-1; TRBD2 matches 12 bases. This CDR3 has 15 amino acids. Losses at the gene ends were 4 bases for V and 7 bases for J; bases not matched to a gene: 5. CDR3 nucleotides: TGTGCCAGCAGTTATCTAGCGGGGGGGTGGAATGAGCAGTTCTTC. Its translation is CASSYLAGGWNEQFF.

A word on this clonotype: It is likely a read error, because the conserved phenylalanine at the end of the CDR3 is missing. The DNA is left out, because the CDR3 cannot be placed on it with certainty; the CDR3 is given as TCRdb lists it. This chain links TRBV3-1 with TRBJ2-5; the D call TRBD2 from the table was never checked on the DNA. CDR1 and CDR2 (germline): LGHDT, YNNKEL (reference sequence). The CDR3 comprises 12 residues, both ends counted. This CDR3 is CASSQDMMDYGI.